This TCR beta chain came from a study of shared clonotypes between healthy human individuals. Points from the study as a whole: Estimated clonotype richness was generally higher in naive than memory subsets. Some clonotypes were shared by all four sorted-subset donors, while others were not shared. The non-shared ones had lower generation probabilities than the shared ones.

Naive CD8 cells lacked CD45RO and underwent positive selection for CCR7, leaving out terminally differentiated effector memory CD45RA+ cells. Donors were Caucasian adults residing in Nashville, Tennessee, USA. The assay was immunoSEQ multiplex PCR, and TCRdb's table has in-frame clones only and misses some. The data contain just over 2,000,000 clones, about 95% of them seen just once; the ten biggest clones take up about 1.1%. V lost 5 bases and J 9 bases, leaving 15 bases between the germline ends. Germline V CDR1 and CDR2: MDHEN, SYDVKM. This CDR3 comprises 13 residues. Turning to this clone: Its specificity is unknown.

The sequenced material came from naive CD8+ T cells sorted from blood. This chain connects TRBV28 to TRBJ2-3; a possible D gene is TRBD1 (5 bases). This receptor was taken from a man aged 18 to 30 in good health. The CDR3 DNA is TGTGCCAGCAGTCGCTCACAGGAAGGAACGCAGTATTTT. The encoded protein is CASSRSQEGTQYF.